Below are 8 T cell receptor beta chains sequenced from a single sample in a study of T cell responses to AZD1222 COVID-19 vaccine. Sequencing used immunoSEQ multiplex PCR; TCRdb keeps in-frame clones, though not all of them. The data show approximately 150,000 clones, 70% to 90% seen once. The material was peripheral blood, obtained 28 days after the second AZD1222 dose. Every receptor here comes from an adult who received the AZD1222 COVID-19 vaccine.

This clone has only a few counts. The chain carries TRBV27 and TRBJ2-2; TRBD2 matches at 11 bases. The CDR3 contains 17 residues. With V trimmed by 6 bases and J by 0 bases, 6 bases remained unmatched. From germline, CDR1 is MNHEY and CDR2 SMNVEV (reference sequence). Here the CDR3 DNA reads TGTGCCAGCAGCCTGGGACTAGCGGTCGCGAACACCGGGGAGCTGTTTTTT. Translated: CASSLGLAVANTGELFF.

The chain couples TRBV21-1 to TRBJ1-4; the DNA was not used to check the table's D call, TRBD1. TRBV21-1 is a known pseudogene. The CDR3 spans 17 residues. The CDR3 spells CASSKEGYRGTNEKLFF. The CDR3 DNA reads TGTGCCAGCAGCAAAGAGGGTTACAGGGGAACAAATGAAAAACTGTTTTTT.

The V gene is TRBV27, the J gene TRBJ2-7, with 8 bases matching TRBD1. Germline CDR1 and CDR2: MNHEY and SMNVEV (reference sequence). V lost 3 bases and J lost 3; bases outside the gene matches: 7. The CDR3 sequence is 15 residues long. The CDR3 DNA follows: TGTGCCAGCAGTTTGACAGGGGAAGTTTTCTACGAGCAGTACTTC. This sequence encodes CASSLTGEVFYEQYF.

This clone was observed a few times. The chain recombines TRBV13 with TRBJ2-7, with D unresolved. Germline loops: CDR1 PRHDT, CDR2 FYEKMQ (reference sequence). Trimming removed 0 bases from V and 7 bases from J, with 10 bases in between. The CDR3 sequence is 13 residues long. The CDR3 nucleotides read TGTGCCAGCAGCTTAGGATGGCCCCAAGAGCAGTACTTC. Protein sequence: CASSLGWPQEQYF. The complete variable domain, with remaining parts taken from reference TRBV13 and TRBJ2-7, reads AAGVIQSPRHLIKEKRETATLKCYPIPRHDTVYWYQQGPGQDPQFLISFYEKMQSDKGSIPDRFSAQQFSDYHSELNMSSLELGDSALYFCASSLGWPQEQYFGPGTRLTVT.

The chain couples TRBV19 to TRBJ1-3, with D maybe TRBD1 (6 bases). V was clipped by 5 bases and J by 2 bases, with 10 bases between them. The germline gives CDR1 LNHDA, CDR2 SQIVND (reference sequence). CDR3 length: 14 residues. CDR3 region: CASSQGQPGNTIYF. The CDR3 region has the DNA TGTGCCAGTAGTCAGGGACAACCTGGAAACACCATATATTTT.

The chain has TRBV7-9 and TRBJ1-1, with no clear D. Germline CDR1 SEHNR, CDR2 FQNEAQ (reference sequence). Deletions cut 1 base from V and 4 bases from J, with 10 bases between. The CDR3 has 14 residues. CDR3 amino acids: CASSLVLSTTEAFF. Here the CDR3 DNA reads TGTGCCAGCAGCTTAGTCTTATCAACCACTGAAGCTTTCTTT.

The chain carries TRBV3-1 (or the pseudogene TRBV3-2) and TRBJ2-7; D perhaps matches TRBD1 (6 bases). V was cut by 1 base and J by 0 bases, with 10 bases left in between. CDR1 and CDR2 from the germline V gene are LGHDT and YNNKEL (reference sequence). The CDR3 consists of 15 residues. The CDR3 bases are TGTGCCAGCAGCCAAGGGGACACTAGCTCCTACGAGCAGTACTTC. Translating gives CASSQGDTSSYEQYF.

CDR3 coding DNA: TGTGCCAGCAGTGAAGATAGTTTCCGGCCGACAGGGAGCTATGGCTACACCTTC. Translated, it gives CASSEDSFRPTGSYGYTF. V gene TRBV6-1 combines with J gene TRBJ1-2; TRBD1 aligns across 7 bases. The germline gives CDR1 MNHNS, CDR2 SASEGT. V lost 1 base, J lost 4 bases, and 15 bases stayed unmatched. The CDR3 is made up of 18 amino acids.